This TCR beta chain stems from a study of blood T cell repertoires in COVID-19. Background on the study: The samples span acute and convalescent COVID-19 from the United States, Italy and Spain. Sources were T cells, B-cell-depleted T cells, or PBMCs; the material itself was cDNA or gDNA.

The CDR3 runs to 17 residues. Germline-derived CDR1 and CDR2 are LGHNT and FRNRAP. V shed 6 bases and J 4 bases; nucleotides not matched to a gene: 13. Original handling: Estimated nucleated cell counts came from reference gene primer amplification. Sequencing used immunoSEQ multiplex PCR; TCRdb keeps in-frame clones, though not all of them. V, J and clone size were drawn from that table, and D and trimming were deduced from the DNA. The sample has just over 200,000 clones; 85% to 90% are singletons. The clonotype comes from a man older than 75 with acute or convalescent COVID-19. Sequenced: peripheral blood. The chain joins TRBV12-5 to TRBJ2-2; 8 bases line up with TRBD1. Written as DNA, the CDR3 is TGTGCTAGTGGATCCCCGCCAGGGGGCGCATTCACCGGGGAGCTGTTTTTT. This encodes CASGSPPGGAFTGELFF.